Detailed here is one T cell receptor beta chain. The clone's antigen remains unknown. Base qualities are not recorded, but no much larger clone differs from it by a single base. Its CDR3 holds 13 amino acids, cysteine through phenylalanine. Just the 39-base CDR3 DNA is kept, in frame starting at base 1. Between the V and J ends, shortened by 3 bases and 4 bases respectively, the junction contains 10 bases. CDR1 and CDR2 are read off the germline V gene as MGHDK and SYGVNS. The entry originates in a study of cytomegalovirus exposure and HLA in healthy donors (dated by TCRdb to the late 2010s). Study-wide context: According to an earlier analysis of a few hundred of the donors, roughly 180 million T cells yielded 95 million to 140 million unique TCR beta sequences and around 300 Gb of sequence data. An early release that covered fewer than 750 HLA-typed donors contained approximately 290 gigabases of sequencing data and 75 million to 100 million unique TCR sequences. Among the approximately 420 genotyped donors, approximately 76% belonged to the genetic ancestry cluster associated with self-reported Caucasian donors. The study aimed to test whether cataloging public T cell receptors could reveal signatures of past pathogen exposure. The study profiled the T cell repertoires of 550 to 700 subjects by immunosequencing and related them to cytomegalovirus serostatus. A separate validation cohort of approximately 130 different subjects was used in addition to the 666-subject first cohort. To predict cytomegalovirus infection status, the study brought together high-throughput TCR immunosequencing, statistical association of individual TCRs with disease status, and machine learning. A later analysis re-analyzed previously published TCR beta repertoires from 600 to 850 donors and added high-resolution HLA genotyping to study TCR occurrence patterns. In the later analysis, no new phenotypic data were used to find candidate immune exposures; instead, reliance was placed on TCR beta sequences and their occurrence across donors. To decide whether each TCR beta V gene segment behaved as functional or pseudogenic, an earlier analysis of some 600 of the donors relied on high-throughput TCR beta sequencing. Donor age, sex, ethnicity and CMV serostatus were collected together with the repertoire data. Genome-wide SNP genotypes for about 65% of the 666 donors were used in a later genetic analysis, which treated that subset as a discovery cohort. Every repertoire in the discovery cohort had been generated on one and the same sequencing platform. HLA typing covered class I and class II loci at four-digit resolution. Typing coverage differed by locus: A, B, C, DRB1 and DQB1 were typed in about 620-630 donors, DQA1 in 522, DPA1 in 606, and DPB1 in 400 to 480. A few DR-DQ haplotypes were treated as single units for association and clustering because of strong linkage in the cohort. On average, roughly 250,000 unique TCR beta nucleotide sequences were sequenced per donor among 398 genotyped donors of the cohort, with 15% to 20% of those sequences being non-productive. What the authors observed across the whole study: A cluster of highly shared sequence variants was judged likely to be a technical artifact of the sequencing pipeline. Across donors, most TCR sequences were observed very rarely, whereas some public TCRs were present in many individuals. Specific HLA alleles were associated with over 15,000 TCR beta sequences at a false discovery rate of 0.05 in a later analysis. It was suggested by the authors that the approach could potentially be generalized to other disease states and immunological phenotypes. According to a later analysis, most CMV-associated TCR beta chains appeared to be HLA-restricted, and the HLA associations seemed to be driven largely by CMV exposure. For the cohort, immune exposure information was limited to CMV serostatus. According to a later analysis, parvovirus B19, influenza, CMV and Epstein-Barr virus appeared linked to several top co-occurrence clusters. In an earlier analysis of approximately 590 of the donors, most TCR beta V segments appeared in productive rearrangements about 87% or about 30% of the time, broadly matching IMGT annotations. The study gave a list of about 170 TCR beta chains associated with cytomegalovirus. According to a later analysis, TCR association rates differed among HLA loci, with DRB1 alleles showing the most associated TCRs and HLA-C alleles showing the fewest. Because HLA typing was missing for some donors at each locus, association tests included only the typed subset. A later genetic analysis reported fewer N-insertions in productive TCRs among donors in an Asian-associated ancestry cluster than the roughly 650-donor mean. A later analysis found that HLA-associated TCR beta chains were more clonally expanded and had lower generation probabilities than equally common non-associated chains. In vitro tests confirmed that three of the cytomegalovirus-associated TCR beta chains recognize cytomegalovirus antigens. Because counts were too low, around 17 rarely observed V segments, including chromosome 9 orphons, were left out of the earlier analysis of a few hundred of the donors. Because the 87-base-pair reads could not distinguish some IMGT-functional V segments, including TRBV6-2 and TRBV6-3, those segments were excluded. V-gene and J-gene trimming of TCR beta chains was associated with a missense DCLRE1C variant in a later genetic analysis, and the association was replicated in an independent cohort. Presence/absence analyses assumed roughly uniform sequencing depth across donors, an assumption that may not hold. The classifier was reported to diagnose cytomegalovirus status with high specificity and sensitivity in both the original cohort and the validation cohort. Correlated functional status among segregating V segments might be attributable to linkage disequilibrium, but an unknown experimental factor could not be ruled out. Assigning TCR associations to individual alleles was difficult when HLA alleles, especially DR and DQ, strongly co-occurred. This cohort had only TCR beta chains sequenced, and the lack of alpha or paired-chain data limited which features could be detected. A further reported finding was that TCR beta sequences accurately predicted the HLA-A and HLA-B alleles for most subjects in the first cohort.

In total, approximately 700 healthy bone marrow donors made up the cohort. At the time of sampling, all cohort members were nominally healthy, though unrecorded immune exposures were likely present. The donor tested CMV seropositive and was one of the 289 seropositive cohort members. A peripheral blood sample was provided by each donor, and peripheral blood mononuclear cells were used for TCR beta sequencing. Genomic DNA was extracted from the blood cell samples with the Qiagen DNeasy Blood Extraction Kit. Libraries were prepared through the immunoSEQ multiplex PCR assay. For the multiplex PCR, a mixture combining 60 forward primers for TCR Vbeta segments and 13 reverse primers for TCR Jbeta segments was used. A multiplex PCR assay on genomic DNA amplified the CDR3 region of rearranged TCR beta genes. The amplified TCR beta libraries were sequenced on the Illumina HiSeq System as 87-base-pair reads. The paper's processing steps were these. Across the roughly 640 repertoires, a later analysis counted 75 million to 90 million unique TCR beta chains, approximately 12 million of which were shared by at least two donors. A nearest-neighbor algorithm error-corrected the raw reads and collapsed the reads into unique sequences, merging closely related sequences to remove PCR and sequencing errors. To assign V, D and J gene segments, CDR3 sequences were aligned to IMGT reference sequences. For a sequence to be retained, at least a six-nucleotide match to both a V gene segment and a J gene segment was required. A rearrangement was called productive if the CDR3 had no stop codons and remained in frame with V and J, and every other rearrangement was called non-productive. Following IMGT convention, CDR3 was defined as the stretch from the second conserved V-encoded cysteine up to the conserved J-encoded phenylalanine. Sequences without an unambiguous match to a single V gene segment were excluded from the earlier analysis of approximately 560 of the donors. An earlier analysis of a few hundred of the donors called V segments functional above 56.7% productive rearrangements and segregating when the between-donor standard deviation exceeded 5%. A statistical classification framework was developed to diagnose cytomegalovirus status using the catalog of TCR beta chain sequences. In a later analysis, V and J genes were assigned by comparing TCR nucleotide sequences against IMGT/GENE-DB human TR gene sequences. The TCRdist pipeline was used in a later analysis to assign CDR3 sequences and most-parsimonious VDJ recombination scenarios. In a later analysis, each TCR beta chain was defined by its CDR3 amino acid sequence together with its V-gene family, and reads without a unique V-gene family were excluded. To address suspected cross-contamination and a sequencing artifact, a later analysis removed 450 to 700 highly shared, low-generation-probability nucleotide sequences. A later analysis calculated a clonal expansion index for each public chain from normalized within-repertoire ranks of inferred template counts. In a later analysis, generation probabilities were computed using a VDJ recombination model fitted to out-of-frame rearrangements, and the results were checked against IGoR. Hypergeometric tests were used in a later analysis to score TCR-TCR, TCR-HLA and TCR-CMV co-occurrence, with a repertoire-size bias correction applied to the TCR pairs. False discovery rates were estimated in a later analysis by permuting HLA or CMV assignments 20 times. In a later analysis, co-occurring TCRs were grouped using DBSCAN, and TCRdist sequence similarity was added for clustering within HLA-allele-positive subsets. Co-occurrence clustering excluded repertoires with fewer than 30,000 or more than 120,000 public chains, plus five with anomalous nucleotide sharing. Entries here come from immuneACCESS through TCRdb and include only in-frame sequences with V and J called. Some clones fail to appear in such tables; in the studies checked, an unresolved V gene covers under half of the shortfall, and the cause of the remainder is unknown. V and J calls and clone size are those listed in that table; D and trimming were worked out from the DNA. Counted in this sample were over 150,000 clones; 75% to 85% of them appeared once. In total, the top ten clones hold approximately 1.5% of the sample.

The rearrangement combines TRBV25-1 with TRBJ2-7; the best D guess is TRBD1, with 5 bases matching. The source is a girl under 18 in good health and CMV-seropositive. The sequenced sample was PBMCs. The nucleotide sequence reads as follows: TGTGCCAGCAGTGAGGTAGGGGATTACGAGCAGTACTTC. It translates to CASSEVGDYEQYF.